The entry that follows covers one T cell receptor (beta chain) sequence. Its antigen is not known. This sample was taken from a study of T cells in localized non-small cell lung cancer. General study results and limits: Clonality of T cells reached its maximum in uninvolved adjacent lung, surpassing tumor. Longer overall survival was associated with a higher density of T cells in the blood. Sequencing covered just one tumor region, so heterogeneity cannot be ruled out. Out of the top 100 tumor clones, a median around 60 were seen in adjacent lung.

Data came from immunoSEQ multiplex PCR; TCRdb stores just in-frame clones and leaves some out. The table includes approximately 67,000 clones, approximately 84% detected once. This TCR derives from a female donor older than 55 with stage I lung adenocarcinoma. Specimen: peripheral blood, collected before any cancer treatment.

The CDR3 sequence: CASTMTGVANEKLFF. The CDR3 region has the DNA TGTGCCAGCACGATGACAGGGGTGGCTAATGAAAAACTGTTTTTT. V gene TRBV6-1 combines with J gene TRBJ1-4, with 8 positions matching TRBD1. Germline V gives CDR1 MNHNS, CDR2 SASEGT. V was clipped by 7 bases and J by 3 bases; unmatched bases: 7. The CDR3 is 15 residues long.